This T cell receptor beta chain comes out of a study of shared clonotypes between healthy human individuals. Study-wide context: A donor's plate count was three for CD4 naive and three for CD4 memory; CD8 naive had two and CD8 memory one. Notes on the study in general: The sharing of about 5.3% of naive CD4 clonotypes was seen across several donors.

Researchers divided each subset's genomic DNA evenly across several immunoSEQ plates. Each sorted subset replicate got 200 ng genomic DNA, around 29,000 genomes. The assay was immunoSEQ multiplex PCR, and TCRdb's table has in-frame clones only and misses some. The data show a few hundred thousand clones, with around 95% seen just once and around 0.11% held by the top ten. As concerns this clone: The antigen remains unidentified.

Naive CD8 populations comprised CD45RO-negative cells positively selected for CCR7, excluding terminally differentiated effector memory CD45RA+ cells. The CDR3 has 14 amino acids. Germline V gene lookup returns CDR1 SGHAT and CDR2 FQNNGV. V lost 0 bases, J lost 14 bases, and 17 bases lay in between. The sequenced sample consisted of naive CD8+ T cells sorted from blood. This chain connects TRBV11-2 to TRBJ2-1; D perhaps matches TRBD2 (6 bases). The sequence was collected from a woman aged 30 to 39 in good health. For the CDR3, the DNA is TGTGCCAGCAGCTTAGATTCCCGCGGGACTTTAAAGTTCTTC. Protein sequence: CASSLDSRGTLKFF.